The 9 T cell receptor beta chains reported below all come from one sample, sequenced in a study of PD-L1 blockade in urothelial cancer. Only in-frame clones appear in the TCRdb table, and some are missing; sequencing was by immunoSEQ multiplex PCR. The sample lists 120,000 or so clones; 86% were seen once. Time point in this sample: peripheral blood 6 weeks after treatment start. The sample here was PBMCs, taken around atezolizumab (anti-PD-L1) treatment. Receptor source: a man aged 50-60 years with urothelial cancer.

The chain employs TRBV9 and TRBJ2-5, with TRBD2 matching 16 bases. CDR3 size: 21 residues. The germline V gene encodes CDR1 SGDLS and CDR2 YYNGEE. Trimming cost V 0 bases and J 2 bases; bases outside gene matches: 13. The CDR3 sequence is CASSVGLGLAGGRAQQETQYF. CDR3 coding DNA: TGTGCCAGCAGCGTAGGTCTGGGACTAGCGGGAGGGCGGGCACAACAAGAGACCCAGTACTTC.

J is TRBJ2-1 and V is TRBV11-1; 7 positions agree with TRBD1. The V and J ends lost 5 bases and 6 bases, in that order; junction bases with no gene match: 7. The CDR3 length is 14 residues. Germline-derived CDR1 and CDR2 are SGHAT and FQDESV (reference sequence). DNA for the CDR3: TGTGCCAGCAGCCCGAAAGGGGGCCTCAATGAGCAGTTCTTC. Its protein is CASSPKGGLNEQFF.

This clone has a handful of counts. The chain joins TRBV14 to TRBJ1-6; TRBD1 matches at 10 bases. The germline gives CDR1 SGHDN, CDR2 FVKESK. V shed 1 base, J shed 10 bases, and the junction held 7 bases outside the gene matches. There are 16 residues in the CDR3. The CDR3 region has the DNA TGTGCCAGCAGCCAAGTAGGAGGGACAGGGGTATCACCCCTCCACTTT. Protein sequence: CASSQVGGTGVSPLHF.

The chain uses TRBV2 and TRBJ1-6; 8 nucleotides match TRBD1. V was clipped by 10 bases and J by 10 bases; unmatched bases: 15. CDR3 length: 15 amino acids. Germline lookup yields CDR1 SNHLY and CDR2 FYNNEI. CDR3 protein: CATASTRTGSSPLHF. In nucleotides, the CDR3 is TGTGCCACCGCCAGCACGCGGACAGGGAGCTCACCCCTCCACTTT.

The chain has TRBV27 and TRBJ2-1, with TRBD1 matching 7 bases. Germline CDR1 MNHEY, CDR2 SMNVEV (reference sequence). The CDR3 is 14 residues long. V lost 6 bases and J lost 9; bases outside the gene matches: 11. CDR3 in DNA: TGTGCCAGCAGCCGGGACAGCCTTTTGGGTGAGCAGTTCTTC. Residues: CASSRDSLLGEQFF.

The genes are TRBV6-6 and TRBJ2-5; 7 bases map to TRBD2. The CDR3 has 16 amino acids. Germline V CDR1 and CDR2: MNHNY, SVGAGI (reference sequence). Losses at the gene ends were 2 bases for V and 5 bases for J; bases not matched to a gene: 11. This CDR3 is CASSYGAGVSGETQYF. CDR3 in DNA: TGTGCCAGCAGTTACGGCGCGGGAGTATCGGGGGAGACCCAGTACTTC.

The chain is built from TRBV14 and TRBJ2-1, with 12 positions matching TRBD2. The CDR3 runs to 15 residues. Per germline, CDR1 SGHDN and CDR2 FVKESK. Trimming at V came to 2 bases and at J to 8 bases, leaving 4 bases not matched to a gene. CDR3 loop: CASSQLAGGWDEQFF. The DNA of the CDR3 is TGTGCCAGCAGCCAACTAGCGGGGGGGTGGGATGAGCAGTTCTTC.

The chain is built from TRBV5-4 and TRBJ2-5; 8 nucleotides line up with TRBD2. Germline V CDR1 and CDR2: SGHNT, YYREEE (reference sequence). The CDR3 is 15 residues long. After removal of 2 bases from V and 5 bases from J, the junction contained 8 bases not matched to a gene. In DNA form, the CDR3 reads TGTGCCAGCAGCTTTCCACGGGAGGGGGAGGAGACCCAGTACTTC. This translates into CASSFPREGEETQYF.

This rearrangement joins TRBV6-6 to TRBJ2-7; 10 nucleotides align to TRBD2. CDR1 and CDR2 (germline): MNHNY, SVGAGI (reference sequence). Unmatched junction bases numbered 10, after V lost 5 bases and J lost 3 bases. The CDR3 is made up of 16 amino acids. As DNA, the CDR3 is TGTGCCAGCAGTCGCGCCGGACTAGCGGACCTCTACGAGCAGTACTTC. It translates to CASSRAGLADLYEQYF.